This TCR beta chain comes out of a study of blood T cell repertoires in COVID-19. About the research overall: The study drew acute and convalescent COVID-19 samples from the United States, Italy and Spain.

Methods used by the authors: Using reference gene primer amplification, nucleated cell counts were estimated. Clones were sequenced by immunoSEQ multiplex PCR, and TCRdb holds only the in-frame ones, with some missing. Clone size and V and J calls were adopted from that table, with D and trimming inferred from the DNA. Here the sample spans 200,000 to 250,000 clones, around 83% being singletons. This receptor was taken from an elderly woman with COVID-19, enrolled during active disease. The sample comprised peripheral blood.

The DNA for the CDR3 is TGTGCCAGCAGGAGGGAGGAGGGGAGCAATCAGCCCCAGCATTTT. Its translation is CASRREEGSNQPQHF. This rearrangement joins TRBV2 to TRBJ1-5; D might be TRBD1 (5 bases). This CDR3 is built from 15 residues. Germline CDR1 and CDR2: SNHLY and FYNNEI. Trimming took off 6 bases at V and 1 base at J, with 13 bases between the two ends.